This T cell receptor beta chain was profiled in a study of shared T cell receptors in the human thymus. V shed 10 bases and J shed 10 bases, with 20 bases lying between them. The CDR3 contains 13 residues. Germline V gene sequence: CDR1 ENHRY, CDR2 SYGVKD. The assay was immunoSEQ multiplex PCR, and TCRdb's table has in-frame clones only and misses some. The sample consists of about 660,000 clones, over 75% of them appearing once. This sample also appeared in a second study, on human thymus T cells. Per that paper: Thymus was obtained from resections taken during corrective heart surgery. Apparent bias marked the V and J gene usage of thymic and blood repertoires.

The chain is built from TRBV10-3 and TRBJ2-1; D is perhaps TRBD2 (6 bases). The receptor was isolated from a boy in the first two years of life with a congenital heart defect. The sample consisted of thymocytes. CDR3 residues: CAKSPSGDGEQFF. In nucleotides, the CDR3 is TGTGCCAAGTCACCCTCGGGGGACGGCGAGCAGTTCTTC.